The 23 T cell receptor beta chains listed next were all sequenced from one sample in a study of blood T cell repertoires in COVID-19. The method was immunoSEQ multiplex PCR; TCRdb's version includes in-frame clones alone and lacks a portion of them. This sample has approximately 260,000 clones, with 75% to 90% found just once. Sequencing was done on a sample of peripheral blood. The receptors were sampled from a woman in her 70s with COVID-19, enrolled during active disease.

The chain joins TRBV4-2 to TRBJ1-3; a possible D gene is TRBD1 (6 bases). CDR1 LGHNA and CDR2 YNFKEQ come from the germline V gene. This CDR3 contains 16 residues. V shed 2 bases and J shed 0 bases, with 11 bases lying between them. CDR3 in DNA: TGTGCCAGCAGCCAACCGACAGGTGACTCTGGAAACACCATATATTTT. Amino acid sequence: CASSQPTGDSGNTIYF.

The chain links TRBV5-8 to TRBJ2-7; D is perhaps TRBD1 (6 bases). The CDR3 has 17 amino acids. The V and J ends lost 3 bases and 3 bases respectively, with 22 bases between them. Looked up from germline, CDR1 is SGHTS and CDR2 is YDEGEE. CDR3: CASSSHTGTRTLYEQYF. CDR3 DNA: TGTGCCAGCAGCTCGCATACCGGGACAAGGACCCTCTACGAGCAGTACTTC.

V is TRBV9 and J is TRBJ1-2, with 7 positions matching TRBD1. The CDR3 runs to 13 residues. V trimming: 5 bases; J trimming: 2 bases; junction bases outside the gene matches: 3. Germline lookup yields CDR1 SGDLS and CDR2 YYNGEE. In nucleotides, the CDR3 is TGTGCCAGCAGAGACAGGGAAAACTATGGCTACACCTTC. Its protein is CASRDRENYGYTF.

This chain links TRBV19 with TRBJ2-1, with 7 bases that match TRBD2. Per the germline V gene, CDR1 is LNHDA and CDR2 is SQIVND (reference sequence). The CDR3 contains 16 residues. With 5 bases clipped from V and 0 bases from J, the junction kept 7 bases outside the gene matches. CDR3 amino acids: CASSPIERDSYNEQFF. The CDR3 nucleotides are TGTGCCAGTAGTCCCATAGAGCGGGACTCCTACAATGAGCAGTTCTTC.

The chain couples TRBV4-1 to TRBJ1-6; D remains ambiguous. The germline V and J ends were trimmed by 1 base and 6 bases, with 10 bases remaining between them. CDR1 and CDR2 from the germline V gene are MGHRA and YSYEKL. The length of the CDR3 is 15 residues. This CDR3 reads CASSQARQINSPLHF. In nucleotides, the CDR3 is TGCGCCAGCAGCCAAGCTAGGCAGATTAATTCACCCCTCCACTTT.

This rearrangement joins TRBV5-4 to TRBJ2-7; 9 bases fit TRBD2. J was trimmed by 3 bases and V by 4 bases; bases with no gene match: 5. Germline loops: CDR1 SGHNT, CDR2 YYREEE (reference sequence). This CDR3 region has 14 residues. The CDR3 DNA reads as TGTGCCAGCAGCCTTAGCGGGAGAGGCTACGAGCAGTACTTC. Amino acid sequence: CASSLSGRGYEQYF. Together with reference TRBV5-4 and TRBJ2-7, the CDR3 gives the full variable domain: ETGVTQSPTHLIKTRGQQVTLRCSSQSGHNTVSWYQQALGQGPQFIFQYYREEENGRGNFPPRFSGLQFPNYSSELNVNALELDDSALYLCASSLSGRGYEQYFGPGTRLTVT.

The chain has TRBV24-1 and TRBJ1-4; D gene ambiguous. The CDR3 consists of 13 residues. In germline, CDR1 is KGHDR, CDR2 SFDVKD. The ends were cut back, 5 bases at V and 1 base at J, with 4 bases in the middle. CDR3 loop: CATSAGTNEKLFF. In nucleotides, the CDR3 is TGTGCCACCAGTGCGGGAACTAATGAAAAACTGTTTTTT.

The rearrangement links TRBV10-3 to TRBJ1-1, with D perhaps TRBD1 (6 bases). CDR3 length: 13 residues. Per germline, CDR1 ENHRY and CDR2 SYGVKD. V was trimmed by 7 bases and J by 3 bases, leaving 12 bases between them. CDR3 sequence (DNA): TGTGCCATCATGACAGGACCCGACACTGAAGCTTTCTTT. Translating gives CAIMTGPDTEAFF.

J is TRBJ2-2 and V is TRBV4-2, with D possibly being TRBD2 (5 bases). The CDR3 extends over 16 amino acids. V lost 0 bases and J 5 bases, leaving 13 bases between the germline ends. Germline V gene data show CDR1 as LGHNA and CDR2 as YNFKEQ. As DNA, the CDR3 is TGTGCCAGCAGCCAAGATCGGGGAGAAGGGACCGGGGAGCTGTTTTTT. This translates into CASSQDRGEGTGELFF.

The rearrangement links TRBV6-6 to TRBJ2-1; 14 positions agree with TRBD2. The CDR3 is made up of 17 amino acids. The trim removed 5 bases at V and 6 bases at J, leaving 9 bases unmatched. The germline CDR1 and CDR2 sequences are MNHNY and SVGAGI (reference sequence). CDR3 sequence: CASSLILGTSGSNEQFF. The CDR3 nucleotides read TGTGCCAGCAGTCTAATTTTAGGGACTAGCGGGAGCAATGAGCAGTTCTTC.

DNA of the CDR3: TGTGCCAGCTCGCCGCAAGAGGGGGCGGAAGAGCAGTTCTTC. Protein sequence: CASSPQEGAEEQFF. The V and J genes are TRBV18 and TRBJ2-1; 7 nucleotides agree with TRBD1. V dropped 6 bases and J dropped 10; count of bases not matched to a gene: 12. This CDR3 spans 14 amino acids. The V gene's germline CDR1 is KGHSH and CDR2 LQKENI.

The chain is built from TRBV18 and TRBJ2-7; 7 bases align to TRBD1. This CDR3 spans 15 amino acids. J gave up 6 bases and V 3 bases, and 11 bases lay outside the gene matches. In germline, CDR1 is KGHSH, CDR2 LQKENI. The CDR3 DNA sequence: TGTGCCAGCTCACCTCTACCCGGGACAGATACCGAGCAGTACTTC. Translation gives CASSPLPGTDTEQYF.

In this sample, this clone turned up a few times. The CDR3 bases are TGTGCCACCAGTGACCCTGCGACAGCCGTCTACGAGCAGTACTTC. It codes for CATSDPATAVYEQYF. The chain is built from TRBV24-1 and TRBJ2-7; maybe TRBD1 (5 bases). V dropped 4 bases and J dropped 3 bases, with 15 bases sitting between them. This CDR3 comprises 15 residues. Per germline, CDR1 KGHDR and CDR2 SFDVKD.

This clone was detected once. Here the CDR3 DNA reads TGTGCCAGCAGCTACGACGTATACTATGAAGCTTTCTTT. Protein sequence: CASSYDVYYEAFF. The chain couples TRBV7-2 to TRBJ1-1; no clear D. This CDR3 comprises 13 residues. CDR1 SGHTA and CDR2 FQGNSA come from the germline V gene. V was trimmed by 4 bases and J by 7 bases, leaving 13 bases between them.

The rearrangement joins TRBV6-5 to TRBJ2-2, with 9 bases fitting TRBD2. Trimming cost V 11 bases and J 1 base; bases outside gene matches: 5. Germline CDR1 MNHEY, CDR2 SVGAGI. This CDR3 has 14 amino acids. Here the CDR3 DNA reads TGTGCCGGGCGGGAGGGTGTGAACACCGGGGAGCTGTTTTTT. It translates to CAGREGVNTGELFF.

V usage is TRBV7-3 and J usage is TRBJ2-2; D is undetermined. Germline lookup yields CDR1 SGHTA and CDR2 FQGTGA. Trimming stripped 6 bases from V and 0 bases from J, with 8 bases between. The CDR3 consists of 14 residues. The CDR3 DNA sequence: TGTGCCAGCAGTGGGCAGCCGAACACCGGGGAGCTGTTTTTT. This sequence encodes CASSGQPNTGELFF.

J is TRBJ1-2 and V is TRBV19; 10 bases line up with TRBD1. V shed 7 bases, J shed 6 bases, and the junction held 5 bases outside the gene matches. The CDR3 has 13 amino acids. From germline, CDR1 is LNHDA and CDR2 SQIVND (reference sequence). CDR3 sequence reads: CASNAGTGDGYTF. The CDR3 bases are TGTGCCAGTAACGCCGGGACAGGGGATGGCTACACCTTC.

The chain carries TRBV7-9 and TRBJ1-1, with D maybe TRBD1 (5 bases). CDR1 SEHNR and CDR2 FQNEAQ come from the germline V gene (reference sequence). This CDR3 has 12 residues. V gave up 5 bases and J gave up 12 bases, with 16 bases separating them. CDR3 loop: CASSDRQSGTFF. The CDR3 DNA sequence: TGTGCCAGCAGCGACAGACAGTCTGGGACTTTCTTT.

The rearrangement uses TRBV19 and TRBJ1-1, with a tentative D call TRBD1 (5 bases). This CDR3 region has 14 residues. Between the trimmed V and J ends, which lost 9 bases and 0 bases, there was a span of 14 bases. From germline, CDR1 is LNHDA and CDR2 SQIVND (reference sequence). The CDR3 spells CASKRDFMNTEAFF. The CDR3, as DNA: TGTGCCAGCAAACGGGACTTCATGAACACTGAAGCTTTCTTT.

This chain connects TRBV11-3 to TRBJ2-3, with TRBD1 matching 10 bases. Germline V CDR1 and CDR2: SGHNT, YENEEA. The CDR3 is made up of 15 amino acids. V lost 5 bases, J lost 4 bases, and 6 bases stayed unmatched. The CDR3 here is CASSPRQGAADTQYF. Written as DNA, the CDR3 is TGTGCCAGCAGCCCTAGACAGGGGGCGGCAGATACGCAGTATTTT.

The chain combines TRBV7-2 with TRBJ2-1; D may be TRBD2 (5 bases). The germline V gene has CDR1 SGHTA and CDR2 FQGNSA. Between the trimmed V and J ends, which lost 1 base and 1 base, there was a span of 8 bases. The CDR3 is made up of 15 amino acids. The CDR3 coding sequence is TGTGCCAGCAGCTTAGTAAGCGGATCCTACAATGAGCAGTTCTTC. It encodes CASSLVSGSYNEQFF.

This rearrangement joins TRBV7-9 to TRBJ2-1; 7 bases are a match to TRBD2. V lost 0 bases to trimming and J lost 5 bases; unmatched junction nucleotides: 1. This CDR3 spans 14 amino acids. CDR1 is SEHNR and CDR2 is FQNEAQ in the germline V gene (reference sequence). The CDR3 spells CASSLAGGDNEQFF. The CDR3 nucleotides are TGTGCCAGCAGCTTAGCGGGAGGGGACAATGAGCAGTTCTTC.

The rearrangement joins TRBV30 to TRBJ2-7; 9 positions match TRBD2. The CDR3 is made up of 15 amino acids. Trimming removed 2 bases from V and 4 bases from J; junction bases left unmatched: 9. The germline V gene has CDR1 GTSNPN and CDR2 SVGIG (reference sequence). For the CDR3, the DNA is TGTGCCTGGAGTAAGGGGCGGGAGGGGAATTACGAGCAGTACTTC. Translated: CAWSKGREGNYEQYF.